This T cell receptor (beta chain) was recorded in a study of graft-versus-host responses after intestinal transplantation. Regarding the study as a whole: Recipient bone marrow held GvH clones, some seen earlier in ileum or blood. An association linked early post-transplant HvG declines with peak circulating GvH clone levels.

The table came from immunoSEQ multiplex PCR; TCRdb's copy has only in-frame clones and leaves some out. The repertoire consists of tens of thousands of clones, with around 90% occurring once and the leading ten covering about 6.7%. Sampling of post-transplant bone marrow used the posterior iliac crest or another site. Note on this clone: Its specificity is unknown.

The CDR3 sequence is 14 residues long. Germline lookup yields CDR1 SEHNR and CDR2 FQNEAQ (reference sequence). After removal of 5 bases from V and 3 bases from J, the junction contained 6 bases not matched to a gene. Specimen: bone marrow, collected roughly 780 days after intestinal transplantation. V usage is TRBV7-9 and J usage is TRBJ1-1; TRBD1 aligns across 7 bases. This clonotype originated in a human patient who received an intestinal transplant, so some T cells may come from the graft donor. The CDR3 nucleotides read TGTGCCAGCAGCGTACAGGGGATCGACACTGAAGCTTTCTTT. Translating gives CASSVQGIDTEAFF.